These T cell receptor beta chains were read from a single sample in a study of control samples from healthy donors and cancer patients. Generated by immunoSEQ multiplex PCR, the TCRdb table keeps only in-frame clones and is missing some. This table holds 78,000 or so clones, more than 80% found once. The sequencing input was blood. Receptor source: a man aged 50 to 59 in good health. CDR3s include the opening cysteine and the closing phenylalanine or tryptophan. A D gene is named only where the DNA matches it firmly. Where a row states a size, it is once, few, many or the class of an expanded clone; other rows omit it.

-	-	TRBJ1-1	TRBV6-5	CASSPYGPMNTEAFF	TGTGCCAGCAGCCCCTATGGCCCAATGAACACTGAAGCTTTCTTT
-	TRBD1	TRBJ1-1	TRBV29-1	CSARQGARTTEAFF	TGCAGCGCCAGACAGGGGGCAAGAACCACTGAAGCTTTCTTT
-	-	TRBJ2-5	TRBV5-4	CASSRTRQETQYF	TGTGCCAGCAGCCGAACGAGACAAGAGACCCAGTACTTC
-	-	TRBJ2-3	TRBV20-1	CSASLALGSDTQYF	TGCAGTGCTAGTCTAGCTCTCGGGTCAGATACGCAGTATTTT
-	-	TRBJ1-5	TRBV28	CASRQTDQPQHF	TGTGCCAGCCGACAGACGGATCAGCCCCAGCATTTT
-	TRBD1	TRBJ1-6	TRBV30	CALTGGVAPLHF	TGTGCCCTAACAGGGGGGGTCGCACCCCTCCACTTT
-	-	TRBJ2-1	TRBV19	CASSMIGGWNEQFF	TGTGCCAGTAGTATGATAGGTGGATGGAATGAGCAGTTCTTC
-	-	TRBJ2-7	TRBV7-2	CASSLAGAVGSYEQYF	TGTGCCAGCAGCTTAGCGGGAGCGGTGGGCTCCTACGAGCAGTACTTC
-	-	TRBJ1-2	TRBV5-1	CASSLGIMKRQGPNNYGYTF	TGCGCCAGCAGCTTGGGAATTATGAAACGTCAGGGCCCTAATAACTATGGCTACACCTTC
-	-	TRBJ2-7	TRBV6-2/TRBV6-3	CASSYVAASYEQYF	TGTGCCAGCAGTTACGTAGCAGCCTCCTACGAGCAGTACTTC
-	-	TRBJ2-4	TRBV12-3/TRBV12-4	CASRAGNIQYF	TGTGCCAGCAGGGCGGGGAACATTCAGTACTTC
-	-	TRBJ2-7	TRBV10-1	CASSVRDGAGYEQYF	TGCGCCAGCAGTGTACGCGACGGGGCCGGGTACGAGCAGTACTTC
-	-	TRBJ1-5	TRBV5-1	CASSLDGGREQPQHF	TGCGCCAGCAGCCTCGATGGGGGCCGAGAGCAGCCCCAGCATTTT
once	-	TRBJ1-5	TRBV7-2	CASTQDRTNQPQHF	TGTGCCAGCACCCAAGACAGGACCAATCAGCCCCAGCATTTT
-	-	TRBJ1-4	TRBV7-8	CASSSSASGLMNEKLFF	TGTGCCAGCAGCTCATCAGCTTCTGGCCTAATGAATGAAAAACTGTTTTTT
-	-	TRBJ2-1	TRBV20-1	CSAGEVEQFF	TGCAGTGCTGGAGAGGTTGAGCAGTTCTTC
few	-	TRBJ1-2	TRBV15	CATSRDGRGLYGYTF	TGTGCCACCAGCAGAGATGGAAGGGGCCTCTATGGCTACACCTTC
-	TRBD2	TRBJ2-7	TRBV5-4	CASSLDLPGLERQYF	TGTGCCAGCAGCTTGGATCTTCCGGGACTAGAGAGGCAGTACTTC
few	-	TRBJ1-2	TRBV19	CASSIPEPLNYGYTF	TGTGCCAGTAGTATTCCCGAGCCGCTAAACTATGGCTACACCTTC
-	-	TRBJ1-5	TRBV4-3	CASSQDPSSNQPQHF	TGCGCCAGCAGCCAAGATCCCAGCTCCAATCAGCCCCAGCATTTT
-	-	TRBJ2-3	TRBV28	CASSLSGQRTDTQYF	TGTGCCAGCAGTTTGAGCGGACAGCGCACAGATACGCAGTATTTT
-	-	TRBJ2-5	TRBV7-8	CASSLSRVETQYF	TGTGCCAGCAGCCTGTCTAGGGTAGAGACCCAGTACTTC
-	TRBD1	TRBJ2-7	TRBV5-8	CASSYRPGGYEQYF	TGTGCCAGCAGCTATCGCCCAGGGGGTTACGAGCAGTACTTC
-	TRBD2	TRBJ2-5	TRBV5-1	CASSPTQLAGGPLETQYF	TGCGCCAGCAGCCCAACCCAACTAGCGGGAGGGCCTTTAGAGACCCAGTACTTC
-	TRBD1	TRBJ1-5	TRBV5-6	CASSWGQGAPQPQHF	TGTGCCAGCAGCTGGGGGCAGGGGGCCCCTCAGCCCCAGCATTTT
-	TRBD2	TRBJ2-3	TRBV2	CASSGGIAGGSDTQYF	TGTGCCAGCAGTGGCGGTATAGCGGGAGGGTCAGATACGCAGTATTTT
-	-	TRBJ1-4	TRBV9	CASSEQGSANEKLFF	TGTGCCAGCAGCGAGCAAGGGTCAGCTAATGAAAAACTGTTTTTT